This TCR beta chain was obtained from a study of blood T cell repertoires in COVID-19 (dated by TCRdb to the early 2020s). As for the study more broadly: Samples covering the acute and convalescent phases of COVID-19 were provided by collaborators in the United States, Italy and Spain. The material from the prospective study consisted of cDNA or gDNA derived from T cells, B-cell-depleted T cells, or PBMCs. The dataset comprised deeply sampled blood TCRbeta repertoires from subjects exposed to, actively infected with, or recovered from COVID-19. The repertoires were made available in a free public database intended to serve as a resource for research on the immune response to SARS-CoV-2. Samples came from the ongoing ImmuneRACE study (first 160 participants) plus 1,254 subjects from 6 global collaborators. Sample metadata almost always included a de-identified subject ID, COVID-19 status, age in years and sex. Where available, HLA class I and class II types were taken from metadata supplied by the sample provider and were not determined by assay-based typing. What the research found in general, with its limitations: The amount of clinical and demographic metadata varied by source and participant and was provided uncurated.

On this clone itself: Which antigen it targets is not known. It has no much larger one-base neighbor in the sample; base qualities were not kept.

From cysteine to phenylalanine, the CDR3 is 17 amino acids long. Only the CDR3 region is kept as DNA, spanning 51 bases read in frame from base 1. After removal of 4 bases from V and 4 bases from J, the junction retains 14 bases not matched to a gene. The germline V gene yields SGHAT for CDR1 and FQNNGV for CDR2. The immunoSEQ Assay, a bias-controlled multiplex PCR, was used to amplify TCRbeta CDR3 regions from genomic DNA. In the source study's methods: Nucleated cell counts per sample were estimated from amplification of reference gene primers within the assay. To quantify the absolute abundance of each unique TCRbeta CDR3 rearrangement, sequence reads were collapsed and filtered. For each sample, productive Simpson clonality was calculated by taking the square root of Simpson's diversity index across productive rearrangements. TCRdb took this table from immuneACCESS and kept in-frame rearrangements with V and J called. Such tables lack part of the clones; where checked against another copy, unresolved V genes explain under half of the gap, and the rest is unexplained. V, J and clone size were drawn from that table, and D and trimming were deduced from the DNA. For this sample there are 110,000 to 150,000 clones; 80% to 90% appear just once. The ten top clones hold approximately 3% of the sample.

The collaborating institutions used their own protocols to collect whole blood in K2EDTA tubes. For TCRbeta analysis, collaborator samples were shipped as frozen whole blood, as isolated PBMCs, or as DNA extracted from either sample type. This TCR came from a woman in her sixties with active COVID-19. The chain is assembled from TRBV11-2 and TRBJ2-5; a stretch of 8 junction bases matches TRBD2. The material sequenced was peripheral blood. The DNA sequence reads TGTGCCAGCAGCTCACCCTTCGACGGTCGGGGGGGAGAGACCCAGTACTTC. This is translated as CASSSPFDGRGGETQYF.